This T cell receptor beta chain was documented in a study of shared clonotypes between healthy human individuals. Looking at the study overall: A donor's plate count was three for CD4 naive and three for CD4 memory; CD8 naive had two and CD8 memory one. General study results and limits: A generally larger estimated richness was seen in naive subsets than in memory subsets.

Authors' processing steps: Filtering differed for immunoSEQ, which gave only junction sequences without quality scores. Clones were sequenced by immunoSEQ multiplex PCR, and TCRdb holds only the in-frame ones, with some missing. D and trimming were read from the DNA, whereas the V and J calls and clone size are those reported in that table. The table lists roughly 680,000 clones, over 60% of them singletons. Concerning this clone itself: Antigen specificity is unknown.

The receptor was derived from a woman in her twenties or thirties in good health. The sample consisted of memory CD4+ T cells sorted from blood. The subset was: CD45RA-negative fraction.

The CDR3 region has the DNA TGCGCCAGCAGTCAATACCGGGGCGACGCCACTGAAGCTTTCTTT. Amino acids: CASSQYRGDATEAFF. The chain employs TRBV23-1 and TRBJ1-1, with D tentatively TRBD1 (5 bases). TRBV23-1 is annotated as an ORF whose role is uncertain. V lost 1 base to trimming and J lost 4 bases, with 13 bases between them. CDR3 length: 15 amino acids.